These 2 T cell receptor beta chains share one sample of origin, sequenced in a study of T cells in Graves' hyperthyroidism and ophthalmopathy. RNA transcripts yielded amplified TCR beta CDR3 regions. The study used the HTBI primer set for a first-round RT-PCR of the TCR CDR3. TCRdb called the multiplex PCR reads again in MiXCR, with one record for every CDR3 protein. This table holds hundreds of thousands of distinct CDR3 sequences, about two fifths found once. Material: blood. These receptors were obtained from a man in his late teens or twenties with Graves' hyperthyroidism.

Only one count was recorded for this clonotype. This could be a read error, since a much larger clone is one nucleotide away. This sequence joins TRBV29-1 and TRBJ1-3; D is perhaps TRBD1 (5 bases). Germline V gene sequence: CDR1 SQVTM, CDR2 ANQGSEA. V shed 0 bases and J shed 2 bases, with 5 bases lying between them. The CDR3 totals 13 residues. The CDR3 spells CSVEEGAGNTIYF. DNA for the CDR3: TGCAGCGTTGAAGAGGGGGCTGGAAACACCATATATTTT.

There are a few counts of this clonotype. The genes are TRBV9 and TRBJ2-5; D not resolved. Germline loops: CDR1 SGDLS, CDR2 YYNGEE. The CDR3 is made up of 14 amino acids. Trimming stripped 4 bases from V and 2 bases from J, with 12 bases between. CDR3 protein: CASSTDGLQETQYF. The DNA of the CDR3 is TGTGCCAGCAGCACGGACGGCCTACAAGAGACCCAGTACTTC.